Each of the 10 T cell receptor beta chains below was sequenced from the same sample in a study of blood T cell repertoires in COVID-19. The table came from immunoSEQ multiplex PCR; TCRdb's copy has only in-frame clones and leaves some out. The sample has about 98,000 clones; about 80% are singletons. The specimen was peripheral blood. These receptors were obtained from an older man with active or convalescent COVID-19.

The V call is TRBV7-8, the J call TRBJ2-1, with D possibly being TRBD1 (6 bases). The CDR3 extends over 16 amino acids. The germline V and J ends were trimmed by 5 bases and 2 bases, with 16 bases remaining between them. CDR1 is SGHVS, CDR2 FQNEAQ, per germline. This CDR3 is CASSAQSGVAYNEQFF. Written as DNA, the CDR3 is TGTGCCAGCAGCGCACAATCAGGGGTCGCCTACAATGAGCAGTTCTTC.

Here the CDR3 reads CASSWAGAFTGELFF. In nucleotides, the CDR3 is TGTGCCAGCAGCTGGGCGGGGGCCTTCACCGGGGAGCTGTTTTTT. The rearrangement joins TRBV6-2 or TRBV6-3 to TRBJ2-2, with a possible D match to TRBD2 (7 bases). The germline CDR1 and CDR2 sequences are MNHEY and SVGEGT. CDR3 length: 15 amino acids. V was cut by 6 bases and J by 4 bases, with 15 bases left in between.

This rearrangement joins TRBV2 to TRBJ1-1, with a possible D match to TRBD1 (5 bases). V shed 6 bases and J shed 3 bases, with 11 bases lying between them. The germline CDR1 and CDR2 sequences are SNHLY and FYNNEI. The CDR3 consists of 13 residues. The CDR3 protein is CASRPTVHTEAFF. Here the CDR3 DNA reads TGTGCCAGCAGACCGACAGTTCACACTGAAGCTTTCTTT.

This clone appeared a single time. The gene calls are TRBV5-1 and TRBJ2-2, with TRBD1 identical over 9 bases. Germline V lookup: CDR1 SGHRS, CDR2 YFSETQ. V lost 2 bases, J lost 5 bases, and 10 bases stayed unmatched. This CDR3 contains 17 residues. CDR3 in amino acids: CASSFTGTGKGTGELFF. CDR3 DNA sequence: TGCGCCAGCAGCTTTACTGGGACAGGGAAGGGGACCGGGGAGCTGTTTTTT.

The V and J genes are TRBV15 and TRBJ1-6; D is possibly TRBD1 (5 bases). CDR3 length: 15 amino acids. Germline CDR1 and CDR2: LNHNV and YYDKDF (reference sequence). V gave up 1 base and J gave up 6 bases, with 10 bases separating them. CDR3 loop: CATSRGGDGNSPLHF. CDR3 nucleotides: TGTGCCACCAGCAGAGGGGGGGACGGTAATTCACCCCTCCACTTT.

This clone appeared a single time. V is TRBV5-1 and J is TRBJ2-1; no firm D call. This CDR3 is 12 amino acids long. From germline, CDR1 is SGHRS and CDR2 YFSETQ. V was shortened by 0 bases and J by 7 bases, with 5 bases between the two germline ends. The DNA for the CDR3 is TGCGCCAGCAGCTTGGTGACAAATGAGCAGTTCTTC. Encoded protein: CASSLVTNEQFF.

This chain connects TRBV5-6 to TRBJ2-1, with D tentatively TRBD2 (6 bases). Germline lookup yields CDR1 SGHDT and CDR2 YYEEEE. The CDR3 contains 13 residues. V lost 0 bases to trimming and J lost 10 bases, with 11 bases between them. CDR3 sequence: CASSLAAGLEQFF. CDR3 coding DNA: TGTGCCAGCAGCTTGGCCGCGGGGTTAGAGCAGTTCTTC.

The V gene is TRBV18, the J gene TRBJ2-7, with TRBD1 matching 11 bases. The J segment lost 7 bases and the V segment lost 6 bases, leaving 11 bases of the junction unmatched. The CDR3 runs to 15 residues. Germline V gene lookup returns CDR1 KGHSH and CDR2 LQKENI. The CDR3 loop reads CASSLGRTGGREQYF. In nucleotides, the CDR3 is TGTGCCAGCTCCCTCGGACGGACAGGGGGCAGGGAGCAGTACTTC.

A single count supports this clone. V is TRBV20-1 and J is TRBJ1-1; no firm D call. The CDR3 covers 13 residues. The germline V gene has CDR1 DFQATT and CDR2 SNEGSKA (reference sequence). V was cut by 3 bases and J by 1 base, with 9 bases left in between. The CDR3 reads CSASVQTNTEAFF. The CDR3 DNA is TGCAGTGCTAGTGTACAGACGAACACTGAAGCTTTCTTT.

The rearrangement joins TRBV2 to TRBJ1-5; D remains unclear. The V gene lost 7 bases and the J gene lost 5 bases, with 12 bases spanning the gap. Germline values: CDR1 SNHLY, CDR2 FYNNEI. The CDR3 extends over 13 amino acids. CDR3 in amino acids: CASTGSNHQPQHF. DNA of the CDR3: TGTGCCAGCACCGGGTCAAATCATCAGCCCCAGCATTTT.